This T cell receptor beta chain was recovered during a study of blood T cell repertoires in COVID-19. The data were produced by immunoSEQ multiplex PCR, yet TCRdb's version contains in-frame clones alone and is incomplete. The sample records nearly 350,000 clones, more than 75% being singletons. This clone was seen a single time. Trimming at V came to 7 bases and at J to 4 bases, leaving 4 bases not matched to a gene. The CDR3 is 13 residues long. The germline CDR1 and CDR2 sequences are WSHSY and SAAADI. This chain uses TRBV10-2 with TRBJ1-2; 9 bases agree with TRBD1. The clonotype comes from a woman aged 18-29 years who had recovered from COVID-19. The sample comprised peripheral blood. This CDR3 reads CASTRQGGYGYTF. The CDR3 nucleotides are TGCGCCAGCACCCGACAGGGGGGCTATGGCTACACCTTC.